The 28 T cell receptor beta chains in this list originate from one sample, sequenced in a study of CXCR3-negative and CXCR3-positive naive CD8 T cells. What these receptors recognize is not known. The libraries of TRB cDNA were constructed through 5' RACE using UMI labels. TCRdb re-called the 5' RACE reads, yielding one record per CDR3 amino acid sequence without DNA. The sample totals some 60,000 distinct CDR3 sequences; its top ten clones hold roughly 0.5%. Findings and caveats of the study: TRB CDR3s of CXCR3-positive naive cells were more hydrophobic than those of CXCR3-negative naive cells.

Input material: naive CXCR3+ CD8+ T cells from blood. The subset: CD45RO-CCR7+CD27+CD95- naive CD8+ T cells expressing CXCR3 (TNR3+). These receptors all stem from a human donor in good health. Some clones in this sample may be carry-over from other donors' samples.

The V gene is TRBV27, the J gene TRBJ2-7. This CDR3 contains 13 residues. The germline V gene has CDR1 MNHEY and CDR2 SMNVEV (reference sequence). The CDR3 region is CASSLSDNYEQYF.

V and J are TRBV19 and TRBJ2-1; the TCRdb D gene call, TRBD1, has no DNA to confirm it. Germline assignment: CDR1 LNHDA and CDR2 SQIVND (reference sequence). The CDR3 has 14 residues. CDR3 region: CATRWGPPSGEQFF.

The J gene is TRBJ2-7, the V gene TRBV12-3 or TRBV12-4. There are 15 residues in the CDR3. The CDR3 sequence: CASSFLEQYLYEQYF.

This chain connects TRBV7-9 to TRBJ2-5; TCRdb reports TRBD2, a call that lacks DNA to check it against. Germline V CDR1 and CDR2: SEHNR, FQNEAQ (reference sequence). CDR3 size: 14 residues. The CDR3 here is CASSSVAGEETQYF.

The chain is built from TRBV5-1 and TRBJ2-3; no DNA is available, so the TRBD2 call from TCRdb remains unchecked. Germline V gives CDR1 SGHRS, CDR2 YFSETQ. This CDR3 has 18 amino acids. The CDR3 is CASSSGLAGAVPTDTQYF.

V is TRBV20-1 and J is TRBJ1-4; with no DNA, the TCRdb D assignment of TRBD1 cannot be verified. The length of the CDR3 is 16 residues. The germline V gene encodes CDR1 DFQATT and CDR2 SNEGSKA (reference sequence). The CDR3 is CSARDRVWDRLEKLFF.

This chain joins TRBV28 and TRBJ1-1; TCRdb indicates TRBD1, and absent DNA this call remains unverified. Germline CDR1 and CDR2: MDHEN and SYDVKM. CDR3 length: 14 amino acids. The CDR3 spells CATSIYRESTEAFF.

The chain uses TRBV10-1 and TRBJ2-1; TCRdb's assignment of TRBD1 cannot be checked, as there is no DNA. The CDR3 spans 13 residues. CDR1 WNHNN and CDR2 SYGVQD come from the germline V gene (reference sequence). CDR3 residues: CASIRQGNNEQFF.

The rearrangement links TRBV29-1 to TRBJ2-7; the D gene TCRdb calls, TRBD1, cannot be checked with no DNA. CDR3 length: 12 amino acids. In germline, CDR1 is SQVTM, CDR2 ANQGSEA. The CDR3 reads CSVADSDYEQYF.

This chain connects TRBV12-3 or TRBV12-4 to TRBJ2-1; TCRdb proposes TRBD1, but this gene call is untestable without DNA. The CDR3 extends over 20 amino acids. The CDR3 loop reads CASSLIRGDRGRLAYNEQFF.

The chain is built from TRBV15 and TRBJ1-5; TCRdb outputs TRBD1, but without DNA this stays unchecked. The germline CDR1 and CDR2 sequences are LNHNV and YYDKDF (reference sequence). CDR3 length equals 16 residues. CDR3 region: CATSTDRDRRNQPQHF.

The chain is built from TRBV7-3 and TRBJ1-1. Germline values: CDR1 SGHTA, CDR2 FQGTGA. The CDR3 length is 14 residues. Here the CDR3 reads CASSLIGEGPEAFF.

J is TRBJ1-1 and V is TRBV10-3; TCRdb outputs TRBD1, but without DNA this stays unchecked. The CDR3 contains 15 residues. The germline gives CDR1 ENHRY, CDR2 SYGVKD. The CDR3 region is CASRVGQGAGTEAFF.

The CDR3 loop is CASRRTGGNNNEQFF. J is TRBJ2-1 and V is TRBV2; TCRdb proposes TRBD1, but this gene call is untestable without DNA. This CDR3 spans 15 amino acids. Germline lookup yields CDR1 SNHLY and CDR2 FYNNEI.

The rearrangement uses TRBV19 and TRBJ2-7; TCRdb reports TRBD1, a call that lacks DNA to check it against. The germline CDR1 and CDR2 sequences are LNHDA and SQIVND (reference sequence). The length of the CDR3 is 13 residues. The CDR3 spells CASSIQQGYEQYF.

CDR3 amino acids: CASSVGLNEQYF. The chain couples TRBV7-9 to TRBJ2-7. There are 12 residues in the CDR3. The germline V gene encodes CDR1 SEHNR and CDR2 FQNEAQ (reference sequence).

The chain links TRBV5-1 to TRBJ2-7; TCRdb selects TRBD1, and the lack of DNA leaves this call unchecked. The CDR3 is 15 amino acids. Germline CDR1 SGHRS, CDR2 YFSETQ. The CDR3: CASSAGTGSPYEQYF.

The chain joins TRBV29-1 to TRBJ1-2; TCRdb's D gene call, TRBD1, goes unchecked for lack of DNA. Per the germline V gene, CDR1 is SQVTM and CDR2 is ANQGSEA. This CDR3 has 12 residues. This chain's CDR3 is CSANREDYGYTF. Full variable domain (missing parts from reference TRBV29-1 and TRBJ1-2): SAVISQKPSRDICQRGTSLTIQCQVDSQVTMMFWYRQQPGQSLTLIATANQGSEATYESGFVIDKFPISRPNLTFSTLTVSNMSPEDSSIYLCSANREDYGYTFGSGTRLTVV.

The chain uses TRBV7-6 and TRBJ1-2; TCRdb reports TRBD1, a call that lacks DNA to check it against. The CDR3 runs to 14 residues. CDR1 is SGHVS and CDR2 is FNYEAQ in the germline V gene. Here the CDR3 reads CASSPTGTGYGYTF.

The rearrangement uses TRBV15 and TRBJ2-1; the TRBD2 assignment by TCRdb is unverifiable without DNA. Germline V gene sequence: CDR1 LNHNV, CDR2 YYDKDF (reference sequence). The CDR3 spans 12 residues. CDR3 residues: CATQEGPNEQFF. The entire variable domain, with the rest obtained from reference TRBV15 and TRBJ2-1, is as follows: DAMVIQNPRYQVTQFGKPVTLSCSQTLNHNVMYWYQQKSSQAPKLLFHYYDKDFNNEADTPDNFQSRRPNTSFCFLDIRSPGLGDTAMYLCATQEGPNEQFFGPGTRLTVL.

This chain links TRBV7-2 with TRBJ2-7; no DNA is available, so the TRBD2 call from TCRdb remains unchecked. The CDR3 is 15 amino acids. Looked up from germline, CDR1 is SGHTA and CDR2 is FQGNSA. CDR3 sequence: CASSLRLEIDYEQYF.

This clonotype is labeled medium-sized based on frequency. V and J are TRBV4-1 and TRBJ1-2; TCRdb's D call, TRBD1, is unchecked because there is no DNA. In germline, CDR1 is MGHRA, CDR2 YSYEKL. This CDR3 is 16 amino acids long. This CDR3 is CASSQDLGGALGGYTF.

The V call is TRBV6-5, the J call TRBJ1-1. Germline V CDR1 and CDR2: MNHEY, SVGAGI. The CDR3 has 13 residues. Here the CDR3 reads CASSYSLNTEAFF.

The chain links TRBV7-6 to TRBJ1-5; TCRdb calls TRBD1, which cannot be checked without DNA. The CDR3 loop spans 14 amino acids. CDR1 and CDR2 from the germline V gene are SGHVS and FNYEAQ. CDR3 residues: CASSRGPGNQPQHF. Together with reference TRBV7-6 and TRBJ1-5, the CDR3 gives the full variable domain: GAGVSQSPRYKVTKRGQDVALRCDPISGHVSLYWYRQALGQGPEFLTYFNYEAQQDKSGLPNDRFSAERPEGSISTLTIQRTEQRDSAMYRCASSRGPGNQPQHFGDGTRLSIL.

The rearrangement uses TRBV20-1 and TRBJ2-5; TCRdb picks TRBD2, but there is no DNA to check that call. Germline loops: CDR1 DFQATT, CDR2 SNEGSKA (reference sequence). The CDR3 runs to 15 residues. CDR3 amino acids: CSAPSSGEYQETQYF.

The rearrangement links TRBV20-1 to TRBJ2-7; TCRdb selects TRBD1, and the lack of DNA leaves this call unchecked. From germline, CDR1 is DFQATT and CDR2 SNEGSKA (reference sequence). This CDR3 contains 13 residues. This CDR3 reads CSAPGQSSYEQYF.

The chain combines TRBV23-1 with TRBJ2-4; TCRdb selects TRBD1, and the lack of DNA leaves this call unchecked. TRBV23-1 is sorted into the ORF group, with uncertain function. The length of the CDR3 is 14 residues. The CDR3 is CASSQQDRENIQYF.

This chain connects TRBV7-9 to TRBJ1-6; as DNA is missing, the TRBD1 call by TCRdb cannot be tested. CDR1 and CDR2 from the germline V gene are SEHNR and FQNEAQ (reference sequence). The CDR3 extends over 12 amino acids. The chain's CDR3 is CASSLGWDTPDF.